The 11 T cell receptor beta chains below all came from one sample that was sequenced in a study of post-analysis software for immune sequencing data. Study-wide points: There were roughly five TRBV segments more frequent in patients than controls, and TRBV5-6, TRBV5-1 and TRBV20-1 were among them.

cDNA libraries for TCR beta contained unique molecular identifiers. Each CDR3 protein gets one entry after TCRdb re-called the PCR reads with MiXCR. In the table there are roughly 870,000 distinct CDR3 sequences, approximately 53% of which are singletons. The antigens these receptors bind are not known. The specimen sequenced was blood. The receptors stem from a girl under 18 with multiple sclerosis.

The rearrangement uses TRBV27 and TRBJ2-5; the match to TRBD1 covers 11 bases. Germline trimming cut 3 bases from V and 4 bases from J; bases unmatched to any gene: 7. Germline CDR1 reads MNHEY; CDR2 reads SMNVEV (reference sequence). The CDR3 covers 16 residues. DNA for the CDR3: TGTGCCAGCAGTTTCGCCGGGACAGGGGGTAGAGAGACCCAGTACTTC. It encodes CASSFAGTGGRETQYF.

This sequence joins TRBV6-1 and TRBJ2-4; the D gene is possibly TRBD1 (5 bases). The CDR3 contains 15 residues. The V end was cut by 5 bases, the J end by 4 bases, with 15 bases between. The germline V gene has CDR1 MNHNS and CDR2 SASEGT. CDR3 nucleotides: TGTGCCAGCAGTCTGGGCGGACATGATAAAAACATTCAGTACTTC. As protein: CASSLGGHDKNIQYF.

Here the CDR3 reads CASIPLSVGLGVTGELFF. The CDR3 nucleotides are TGTGCCAGCATCCCCCTCTCGGTGGGTCTCGGTGTAACCGGGGAGCTGTTTTTT. J is TRBJ2-2 and V is TRBV12-3 or TRBV12-4; no firm D call. CDR3 size: 18 residues. Trimming cost V 7 bases and J 5 bases, with 26 bases left between them.

This chain uses TRBV20-1 with TRBJ2-3; either TRBD1 or TRBD2 may supply D (6 bases each). The V end was cut by 0 bases, the J end by 4 bases, with 11 bases between. Germline V lookup: CDR1 DFQATT, CDR2 SNEGSKA (reference sequence). CDR3 length equals 14 residues. As DNA, the CDR3 is TGCAGTGCTAGAGATGGAGGGGGGTCAGATACGCAGTATTTT. Its translation is CSARDGGGSDTQYF.

This chain connects TRBV10-2 to TRBJ2-5, with D maybe TRBD1 (5 bases). The CDR3 extends over 14 amino acids. Trimming removed 2 bases from V and 2 bases from J, with 9 bases in between. In germline, CDR1 is WSHSY, CDR2 SAAADI. This CDR3 is CASSERQTQETQYF. The CDR3 DNA sequence: TGCGCCAGCAGTGAGCGACAGACTCAAGAGACCCAGTACTTC.

The rearrangement joins TRBV20-1 to TRBJ2-6; either TRBD1 or TRBD2 may supply D (6 bases each). This CDR3 has 18 amino acids. Germline loops: CDR1 DFQATT, CDR2 SNEGSKA (reference sequence). Trimming pared 1 base from V and 6 bases from J, leaving 22 bases between. The CDR3 sequence: CSARVVGGLSSSANVLTF. The CDR3 DNA follows: TGCAGTGCTAGAGTCGTCGGGGGCTTAAGTTCTTCGGCCAACGTCCTGACTTTC.

The chain recombines TRBV3-1 with TRBJ1-2; unclear D gene. The CDR3 is 13 residues long. Germline CDR1 LGHDT, CDR2 YNNKEL (reference sequence). V was shortened by 1 base and J by 8 bases, with 11 bases between the two germline ends. The DNA of the CDR3 is TGTGCCAGCAGCCAAGGGGAGGAGCAAGGCTACACCTTC. Translating gives CASSQGEEQGYTF. The full variable domain, rest sourced from reference TRBV3-1 and TRBJ1-2, is DTAVSQTPKYLVTQMGNDKSIKCEQNLGHDTMYWYKQDSKKFLKIMFSYNNKELIINETVPNRFSPKSPDKAHLNLHINSLELGDSAVYFCASSQGEEQGYTFGSGTRLTVV.

This clonotype appeared a few times. The V and J genes are TRBV29-1 and TRBJ1-2, with a possible D match to TRBD1 (5 bases). Germline CDR1 SQVTM, CDR2 ANQGSEA. The germline V and J ends were trimmed by 2 bases and 0 bases, with 10 bases remaining between them. This CDR3 contains 14 residues. The CDR3, as DNA: TGCAGCGTTGAAAGGGGACCTCCTAACTATGGCTACACCTTC. Encoded protein: CSVERGPPNYGYTF. Full variable domain (rest looked up from reference TRBV29-1 and TRBJ1-2): SAVISQKPSRDICQRGTSLTIQCQVDSQVTMMFWYRQQPGQSLTLIATANQGSEATYESGFVIDKFPISRPNLTFSTLTVSNMSPEDSSIYLCSVERGPPNYGYTFGSGTRLTVV.

There are a few counts of this clonotype. This chain uses TRBV30 with TRBJ2-6; TRBD2 is a possible D gene (5 bases). V dropped 1 base and J dropped 0 bases, with 10 bases sitting between them. The CDR3 sequence is 16 residues long. Germline-derived CDR1 and CDR2 are GTSNPN and SVGIG (reference sequence). CDR3 residues: CAWSGRRSSGANVLTF. The CDR3 DNA is TGTGCCTGGAGTGGTCGGAGGAGCTCTGGGGCCAACGTCCTGACTTTC.

This clonotype was detected once. This sequence joins TRBV29-1 and TRBJ2-7; the match to TRBD2 covers 9 bases. CDR1 SQVTM and CDR2 ANQGSEA come from the germline V gene. CDR3 size: 13 residues. The V gene end was trimmed by 8 bases and the J gene end by 7 bases; junction bases not matched to a gene: 12. The CDR3 region is CSCLREGRVEQYF. The CDR3 nucleotides read TGCAGCTGCTTGCGGGAGGGCCGAGTTGAGCAGTACTTC.

This clonotype has just a few counts. The rearrangement links TRBV10-3 to TRBJ2-1; D is undetermined. From germline, CDR1 is ENHRY and CDR2 SYGVKD. The CDR3 has 11 amino acids. Trimming removed 7 bases at V and 6 bases at J, with 7 bases between. The CDR3 region is CAIKGINEQFF. The CDR3 DNA sequence: TGTGCCATCAAAGGGATCAATGAGCAGTTCTTC.